Listed below are T cell receptor beta chains from one sample, sequenced in a study of shared clonotypes between healthy human individuals. Only in-frame clones appear in the TCRdb table, and some are missing; sequencing was by immunoSEQ multiplex PCR. The sample records about 490,000 clones, about 79% being singletons. Input material: PBMCs. Receptors originate from a woman aged 40 to 55 in good health. Some clones in this sample may be carry-over from other donors' samples. CDR3s include the opening cysteine and the closing phenylalanine or tryptophan.

>TRBJ2-3|TRBV9
CASSVGTSGYTDTQYF
>TRBJ2-7|TRBV5-4
CASIQTGMYEQYF
>TRBJ2-2|TRBV7-3
CASSLMGAANTGELFF
>TRBJ2-3|TRBV28
CASSSSFGTSFTDTQYF
>TRBJ2-2|TRBV29-1
CSVGSPLGTGELFF
>TRBJ1-1|TRBV7-6
CASSLARSNTEAFF
>TRBJ1-1|TRBV7-8
CASSFPGTEAFF
>TRBJ2-1|TRBV20-1
CSAREYNEQFF
>TRBJ2-3|TRBV7-2
CASSRPAGASSTDTQYF
>TRBJ1-1|TRBV6-1
CASFNRGDTEAFF
>TRBJ1-5|TRBV11-2
CASSKGLDRGTGNQPQHF
>TRBJ1-2|TRBV7-6
CASSPLDRDRFYGYTF
>TRBJ2-7|TRBV11-3
CASSLNFREHEQYF
>TRBJ1-5|TRBV28
CASRGTPYSNQPQHF
>TRBJ2-7|TRBV5-1
CASSLVPGRYEQYF
>TRBJ2-7|TRBV6-5
CASSYVRDSLEQYF
>TRBJ1-4|TRBV6-6
CASSYAGQATNEKLFF
>TRBJ2-3|TRBV28
CASSLFLNSDTQYF
>TRBJ2-1|TRBV30
CAWSESGRDYNEQFF
>TRBJ2-2|TRBV5-8
CASSFYRGGNTGELFF
>TRBJ2-3|TRBV10-3
CAISNDQMADTQYF
>TRBJ1-1|TRBV18
CASSPGRNTEAFF
>TRBJ1-1|TRBV7-9
CASGTVSPHDAFF
>TRBJ1-1|TRBV27
CASSYGGSIYRNTEAFF
>TRBJ1-2|TRBV6-5
CASSYEGAGGYTF
>TRBJ2-1|TRBV7-9
CASSLALAGNYNEQFF
>TRBJ2-7|TRBV30
CAWSAREGKNEQYF
>TRBJ1-1|TRBV2
CASSEESVRMGTEAFF
>TRBJ1-1|TRBV2
CASSRQGAEAFF
>TRBJ2-1|TRBV2
CASSEGGPGNEQFF
>TRBJ1-5|TRBV18
CASSPTGTGLSNQPQHF
>TRBJ2-3|TRBV9
CASTVAANTDTQYF
>TRBJ2-2|TRBV6-5
CASSSTPSPGELFF
>TRBJ2-7|TRBV19
CASRYSGTGSSYEQYF
>TRBJ1-2|TRBV11-2
CASSFIAGLVYGYTF
>TRBJ2-7|TRBV4-2
CASSPHRGLSYEQYF
>TRBJ1-2|TRBV30
CAWTSFQGAAGYTF
>TRBJ1-1|TRBV19
CASSRTDRGPEAFF
>TRBJ1-2|TRBV2
CASSDWAQGADYGYTF
>TRBJ2-5|TRBV5-1
CASSLTGTSGSSETQYF
>TRBJ2-1|TRBV5-1
CASSLVAGAGNEQFF
>TRBJ2-2|TRBV5-1
CASIPGGTGPGELFF
>TRBJ1-3|TRBV9
CASSQLQNTIYF